Reported below is one TCR beta chain. The CDR3 covers 11 residues. With 4 bases removed from V and 3 bases from J, the gap between germline ends came to 4 bases. Per germline, CDR1 MDHEN and CDR2 SYDVKM. The sample is drawn from a study of blood T cell repertoires in COVID-19. Study information: Sources were T cells, B-cell-depleted T cells, or PBMCs; the material itself was cDNA or gDNA.

Libraries were prepared by immunoSEQ multiplex PCR; TCRdb keeps only in-frame clonotypes and omits some of them. The sample consists of about 270,000 clones, roughly 88% of them appearing once. This TCR was sampled from a woman in her 70s with acute or convalescent COVID-19. The chain has TRBV28 and TRBJ2-7; D is uncertain. Sequenced input: peripheral blood. This chain's CDR3 is CASSSLYEQYF. The CDR3 DNA reads TGTGCCAGCAGTTCCCTCTACGAGCAGTACTTC.